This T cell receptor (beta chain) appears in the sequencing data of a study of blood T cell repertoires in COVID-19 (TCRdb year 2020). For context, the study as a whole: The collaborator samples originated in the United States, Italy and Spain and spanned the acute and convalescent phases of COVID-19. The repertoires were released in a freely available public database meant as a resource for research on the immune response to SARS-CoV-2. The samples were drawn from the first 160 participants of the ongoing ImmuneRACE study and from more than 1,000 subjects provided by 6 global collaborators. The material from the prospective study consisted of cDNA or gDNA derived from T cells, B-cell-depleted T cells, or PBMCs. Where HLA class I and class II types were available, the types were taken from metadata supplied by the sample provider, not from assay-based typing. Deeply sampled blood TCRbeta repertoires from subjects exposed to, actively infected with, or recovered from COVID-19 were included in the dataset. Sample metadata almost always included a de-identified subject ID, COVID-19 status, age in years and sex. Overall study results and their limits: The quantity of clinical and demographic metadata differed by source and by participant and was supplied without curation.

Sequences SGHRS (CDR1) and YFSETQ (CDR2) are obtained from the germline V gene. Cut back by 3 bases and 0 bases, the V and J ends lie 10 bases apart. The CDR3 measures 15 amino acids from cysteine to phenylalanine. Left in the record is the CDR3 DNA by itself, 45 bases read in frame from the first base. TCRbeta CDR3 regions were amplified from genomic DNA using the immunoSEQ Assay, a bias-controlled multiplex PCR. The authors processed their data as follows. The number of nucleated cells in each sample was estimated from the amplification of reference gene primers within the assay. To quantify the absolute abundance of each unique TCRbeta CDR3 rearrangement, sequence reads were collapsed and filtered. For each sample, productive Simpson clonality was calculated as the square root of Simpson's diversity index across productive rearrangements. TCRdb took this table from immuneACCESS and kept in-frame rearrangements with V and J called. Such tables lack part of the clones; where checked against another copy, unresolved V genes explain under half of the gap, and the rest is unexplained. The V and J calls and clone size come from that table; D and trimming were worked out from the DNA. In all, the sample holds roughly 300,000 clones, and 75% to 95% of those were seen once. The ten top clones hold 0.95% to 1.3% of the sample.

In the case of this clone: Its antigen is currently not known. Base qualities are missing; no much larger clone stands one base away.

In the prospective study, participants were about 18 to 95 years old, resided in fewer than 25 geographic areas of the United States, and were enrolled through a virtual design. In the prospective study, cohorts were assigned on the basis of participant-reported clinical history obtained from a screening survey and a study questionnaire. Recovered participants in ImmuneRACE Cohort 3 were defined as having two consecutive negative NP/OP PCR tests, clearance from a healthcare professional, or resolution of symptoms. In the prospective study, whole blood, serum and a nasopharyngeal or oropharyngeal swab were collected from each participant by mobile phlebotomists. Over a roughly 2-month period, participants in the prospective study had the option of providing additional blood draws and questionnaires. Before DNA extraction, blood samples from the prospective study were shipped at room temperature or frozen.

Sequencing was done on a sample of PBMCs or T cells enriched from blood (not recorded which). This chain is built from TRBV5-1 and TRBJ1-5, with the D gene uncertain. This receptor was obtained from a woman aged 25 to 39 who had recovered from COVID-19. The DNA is TGCGCCAGCAGCTCTGAAGGAGTTAGCAATCAGCCCCAGCATTTT. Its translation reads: CASSSEGVSNQPQHF. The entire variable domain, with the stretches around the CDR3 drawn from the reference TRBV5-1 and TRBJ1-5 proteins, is KAGVTQTPRYLIKTRGQQVTLSCSPISGHRSVSWYQQTPGQGLQFLFEYFSETQRNKGNFPGRFSGRQFSNSRSEMNVSTLELGDSALYLCASSSEGVSNQPQHFGDGTRLSIL.